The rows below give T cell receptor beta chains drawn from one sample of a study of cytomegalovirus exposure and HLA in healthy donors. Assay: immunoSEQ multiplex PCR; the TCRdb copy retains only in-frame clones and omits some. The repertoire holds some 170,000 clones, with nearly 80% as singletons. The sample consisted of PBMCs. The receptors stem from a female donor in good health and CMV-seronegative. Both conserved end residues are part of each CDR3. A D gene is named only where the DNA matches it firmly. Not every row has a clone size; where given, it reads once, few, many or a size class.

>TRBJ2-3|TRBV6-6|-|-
TGTGCCAGCAGTTACTCGAGGCTAGCGCTCACAGATACGCAGTATTTT
CASSYSRLALTDTQYF
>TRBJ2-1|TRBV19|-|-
TGTGCCAGTAAACCGACAGTCAAAAACAATGAGCAGTTCTTC
CASKPTVKNNEQFF
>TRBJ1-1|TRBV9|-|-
TGTGCCAGCAGCGTAGGGGGAGTAAGTGGAACTGAAGCTTTCTTT
CASSVGGVSGTEAFF
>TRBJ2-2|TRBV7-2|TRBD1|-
TGTGCCAGCACCCGGACAGGGAACACCGGGGAGCTGTTTTTT
CASTRTGNTGELFF
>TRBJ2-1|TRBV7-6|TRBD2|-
TGTGCCAGCAGCTTAAGGTCGGCGGGAGGGAACAATGAGCAGTTCTTC
CASSLRSAGGNNEQFF
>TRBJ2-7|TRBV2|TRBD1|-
TGTGCCAGCAGTGACAGGGGGCGGTACGAGCAGTACTTC
CASSDRGRYEQYF
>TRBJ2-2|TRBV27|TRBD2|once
TGTGCCACCAAGACTAGCGGGATCGCCGGGGAGCTGTTTTTT
CATKTSGIAGELFF
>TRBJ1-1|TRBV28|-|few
TGTGCCAGCAGGCCGGGGAGGGTAGGCAGGGTGACTGAAGCTTTCTTT
CASRPGRVGRVTEAFF
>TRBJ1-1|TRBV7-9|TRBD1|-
TGTGCCAGCAGCTTAACAGGGGTGAACACTGAAGCTTTCTTT
CASSLTGVNTEAFF
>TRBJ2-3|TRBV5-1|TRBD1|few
TGCGCCAGCAGCTTTAGACAGGGGGAATCTACAGATACGCAGTATTTT
CASSFRQGESTDTQYF
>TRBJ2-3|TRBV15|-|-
TGTGCCACCAGCAGCCCCGGGAGCGGAGGGGCAGATACGCAGTATTTT
CATSSPGSGGADTQYF
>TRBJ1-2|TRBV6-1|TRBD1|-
TGTGCCAGCAGTGAAACATGGGGACAGGGCTATGGCTACACCTTC
CASSETWGQGYGYTF
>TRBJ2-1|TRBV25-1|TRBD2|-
TGTGCCAGCAGCGCCCCCCAGGCGGGAGGGTACTCCTACAATGAGCAGTTCTTC
CASSAPQAGGYSYNEQFF
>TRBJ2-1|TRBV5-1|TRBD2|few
TGCGCCAGCAGCCAGCAACGGACTAGCGGGGGGATACGTGATGAGCAGTTCTTC
CASSQQRTSGGIRDEQFF
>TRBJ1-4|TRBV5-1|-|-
TGCGCCAGCAGCTTGATTGGACAGAGGGATGAAAAACTGTTTTTT
CASSLIGQRDEKLFF
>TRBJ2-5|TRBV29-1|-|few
TGCAGCGTAGCACAAGAGACCCAGTACTTC
CSVAQETQYF
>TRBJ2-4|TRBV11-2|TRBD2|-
TGTGCCAGCAGCTTAGGTAGCGGGGGGGCCAACATTCAGTACTTC
CASSLGSGGANIQYF
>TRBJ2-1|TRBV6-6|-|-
TGTGCCAGCAGTTACTCGGGACAAAGCTCCTACAATGAGCAGTTCTTC
CASSYSGQSSYNEQFF
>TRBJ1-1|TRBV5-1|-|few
TGCGCCAGCAGCTCCGGCGGGATCACTGAAGCTTTCTTT
CASSSGGITEAFF
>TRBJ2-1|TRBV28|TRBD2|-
TGTGCCAGCAGCACTTTGGGGACTAGCGGGAGTAATGAGCAGTTCTTC
CASSTLGTSGSNEQFF
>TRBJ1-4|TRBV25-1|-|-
TGTGCCAGCCGTTCAGGTCCCCAGCTCGCAACTAATGAAAAACTGTTTTTT
CASRSGPQLATNEKLFF
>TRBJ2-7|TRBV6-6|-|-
TGTGCCAGCAGTTACTCCGGGGATCCTTACGAGCAGTACTTC
CASSYSGDPYEQYF
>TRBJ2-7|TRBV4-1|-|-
TGCGCCAGCAGCCCATACTGCGGGGCGGAGCGAGAGCAGTACTTC
CASSPYCGAEREQYF
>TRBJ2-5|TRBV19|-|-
TGTGCCAGTAGTATAGGGAGAAGTGGGGAGACCCAGTACTTC
CASSIGRSGETQYF
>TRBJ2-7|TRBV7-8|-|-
TGTGCCAGCAGCTCGACACTGAACCGGTCCGAGCAGTACTTC
CASSSTLNRSEQYF
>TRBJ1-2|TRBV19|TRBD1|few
TGTGCCAGTAGGGACGGACAGGGCGGCTACACCTTC
CASRDGQGGYTF
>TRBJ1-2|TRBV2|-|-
TGTGCCAGCAGTGATTTCGGGGGGCAGAGCTATGGCTACACCTTC
CASSDFGGQSYGYTF
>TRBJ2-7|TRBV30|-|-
TGTGCCTGGAGTGATGGAGAATGGCCCTACGAGCAGTACTTC
CAWSDGEWPYEQYF
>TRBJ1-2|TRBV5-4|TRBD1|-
TGTGCCAGCAGCTTGGACAGGGGGTACTATGGCTACACCTTC
CASSLDRGYYGYTF
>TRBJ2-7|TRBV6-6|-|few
TGTGCCAGCAGTCCTACCGAAGTAGGGGCCGAGCAGTACTTC
CASSPTEVGAEQYF